A selection of T cell receptor beta chains follows, all from one sample in a study of control samples from healthy donors and cancer patients. Measured with immunoSEQ multiplex PCR; TCRdb has only the in-frame clones, and not every one. Here the sample spans some 150,000 clones, 94% being singletons. Sequencing was performed on blood. The source is a man aged 35 to 55 in good health. The CDR3 runs from the conserved cysteine through the conserved F or W. The D gene is left open where the match is weak. Size is stated for part of the rows, as once, few or many counts, or as a class when the clone is expanded.

>NA|TRBV28|NA|13|TRBJ2-7
TGTGCCAGCAGTTTAGACAGTGCCTACGAGCAGTACTTC
CASSLDSAYEQYF
>NA|TRBV9|NA|17|TRBJ2-1
TGTGCCAGCAGCGTCTCCCCCGCGGTGAGCTCCTACAATGAGCAGTTCTTC
CASSVSPAVSSYNEQFF
>NA|TRBV5-4|NA|13|TRBJ2-5
TGTGCCAGCAGCTTAGTGGAAGGGGAGACCCAGTACTTC
CASSLVEGETQYF
>NA|TRBV9|TRBD2|14|TRBJ2-7
TGTGCCAGCAGCCCGGGAGGGAGGGGCTACGAGCAGTACTTC
CASSPGGRGYEQYF
>NA|TRBV6-5|NA|15|TRBJ1-1
TGTGCCACCGTCTTGCAGGCAGGTCTGAACACTGAAGCTTTCTTT
CATVLQAGLNTEAFF
>NA|TRBV12-5|NA|16|TRBJ1-5
TGTGCTAGTGGTTTGGGGACGGTACATTTTGATCAGCCCCAGCATTTT
CASGLGTVHFDQPQHF
>NA|TRBV6-5|TRBD1|13|TRBJ1-2
TGTGCCAGCAGGAGGGGACAGGGTGTTGGCTACACCTTC
CASRRGQGVGYTF
>NA|TRBV24-1|TRBD1|16|TRBJ2-1
TGTGCCACCAGTGACCGATTACAGGGGGCGGTCAATGAGCAGTTCTTC
CATSDRLQGAVNEQFF
>NA|TRBV7-6|NA|15|TRBJ2-5
TGTGCCAGCAGCGACCGAGGCAGGCAGCAAGAGACCCAGTACTTC
CASSDRGRQQETQYF
>NA|TRBV7-8|NA|13|TRBJ1-1
TGTGCCAGCAGCTTATCTTCCCACACTGAAGCTTTCTTT
CASSLSSHTEAFF
>NA|TRBV7-9|NA|15|TRBJ1-2
TGTGCCAGCAGCCCAGAGGGGGGAGGGAACTATGGCTACACCTTC
CASSPEGGGNYGYTF
>NA|TRBV24-1|NA|11|TRBJ2-7
TGTGCCACCAGTGTACTATTTTGGAATTCCTTC
CATSVLFWNSF
>NA|TRBV15|TRBD1|15|TRBJ1-1
TGTGCCACTAAGGAGAGGGACAGCTCGAACACTGAAGCTTTCTTT
CATKERDSSNTEAFF
>NA|TRBV2|NA|17|TRBJ2-1
TGTGCCAGCAGTGAAATCAGGTATAGTGACTCCTACAATGAGCAGTTCTTC
CASSEIRYSDSYNEQFF
>NA|TRBV27|NA|13|TRBJ2-4
TGTGCCAGCAGTTCGAGTGCCAAAAACATTCAGTACTTC
CASSSSAKNIQYF
>NA|TRBV7-9|NA|13|TRBJ1-6
TGTGCCAGCGCGATATCCCATAATTCACCCCTCCACTTT
CASAISHNSPLHF
>few|TRBV5-5|NA|15|TRBJ2-7
TGTGCCAGCAGACCATCGGACAGAGACTTATACGAGCAGTACTTC
CASRPSDRDLYEQYF
>NA|TRBV6-6|NA|13|TRBJ1-2
TGTGCCAGCAGTCCCGGGGGTGAGGGTGGCTACACCTTC
CASSPGGEGGYTF
>once|TRBV28|NA|17|TRBJ2-2
TGTGCCAGCAGTTTAAAGTTGGGGACGTTGAACACCGGGGAGCTGTTTTTT
CASSLKLGTLNTGELFF
>few|TRBV11-2|NA|13|TRBJ1-5
TGTGCCAGCAGCCGCCTGGCTAGTCAGCCCCAGCATTTT
CASSRLASQPQHF
>NA|TRBV29-1|NA|13|TRBJ2-3
TGCAGCGTGCTGACTACTTTCACAGATACGCAGTATTTT
CSVLTTFTDTQYF
>once|TRBV3-1/TRBV3-2|NA|16|TRBJ1-4
TGTGCCAGCAGACCGAGGGGGGACGGTGGTTTTAAAAAACTGTTTTTT
CASRPRGDGGFKKLFF
>NA|TRBV9|NA|15|TRBJ1-1
TGTGCCAGCAGCCCCGTGGCCACCGGCAACACTGAAGCTTTCTTT
CASSPVATGNTEAFF
>NA|TRBV3-1/TRBV3-2|NA|13|TRBJ2-7
TGTGCCAGCAGCCTCCAGGGTCCGCTCGAGCAGTACTTC
CASSLQGPLEQYF
>NA|TRBV9|TRBD2|15|TRBJ2-5
TGTGCCAGCAGCGCAAGCGGGGGGCCTCAAGAGACCCAGTACTTC
CASSASGGPQETQYF
>NA|TRBV19|TRBD1|17|TRBJ1-5
TGTGCCAGTAGTATTCAGAGGGGACAGGGGGCTTATCAGCCCCAGCATTTT
CASSIQRGQGAYQPQHF
>NA|TRBV7-9|TRBD2|17|TRBJ2-1
TGTGCCAGCAGCTTAGGTGATGGGGAGGGCCGTTGGAATGAGCAGTTCTTC
CASSLGDGEGRWNEQFF
>once|TRBV5-4|NA|14|TRBJ2-5
TGTGCCAGCTCCCCGGGGGGCCGCCAAGAGACCCAGTACTTC
CASSPGGRQETQYF
>NA|TRBV6-5|TRBD2|14|TRBJ2-2
TGTGCCAGCCAAAGCGGGGCGAACACCGGGGAGCTGTTTTTT
CASQSGANTGELFF
>NA|TRBV6-2/TRBV6-3|NA|12|TRBJ2-1
TGTGCCAGCAGTTACCCCCCTCCTGAGCAGTTCTTC
CASSYPPPEQFF
>NA|TRBV19|NA|14|TRBJ1-1
TGTGCCAGTAGTATCGGCTATGACTACACTGAAGCTTTCTTT
CASSIGYDYTEAFF
>NA|TRBV6-6|NA|11|TRBJ2-7
TGTGCCAGCACCGGGAACTACGAGCAGTACTTC
CASTGNYEQYF
>NA|TRBV2|NA|18|TRBJ2-7
TGTGCCAGCAGTGGAATTCAGGGAGAGGTTGGGAGATCCTACGAGCAGTACTTC
CASSGIQGEVGRSYEQYF
>NA|TRBV5-6|TRBD1|16|TRBJ2-2
TGTGCCAGCAGCACGCGCGGGACAGGGAACACCGGGGAGCTGTTTTTT
CASSTRGTGNTGELFF
>NA|TRBV5-1|TRBD1|14|TRBJ1-1
TGCGCCAGCAGCTTTACCGGGACAGATACTGAAGCTTTCTTT
CASSFTGTDTEAFF
>once|TRBV3-1/TRBV3-2|NA|15|TRBJ2-7
TGTGCCAGCAGCCAAGCTCGGGTAGGGTCCTACGAGCAGTACTTC
CASSQARVGSYEQYF
>NA|TRBV7-9|NA|14|TRBJ2-5
TGTGCCAGCAGCCTGCCGGGACCTCAAGAGACCCAGTACTTC
CASSLPGPQETQYF
>NA|TRBV5-1|NA|13|TRBJ2-7
TGCGCCAGCAGCGGGCAGGAAGCCTACGAGCAGTACTTC
CASSGQEAYEQYF
>NA|TRBV7-2|NA|14|TRBJ2-5
TGTGCCAGCAGCCCCCGCGCGGTGTGGGAGACCCAGTACTTC
CASSPRAVWETQYF
>NA|TRBV10-3|TRBD2|14|TRBJ2-1
TGTGCCATCAGTGCGTGGACTAGCGGGAATGAGCAGTTCTTC
CAISAWTSGNEQFF
>NA|TRBV5-1|NA|15|TRBJ1-2
TGCGCCAGCAGCTTGGATACGGCAGGCTTATATAGCTACACCTTC
CASSLDTAGLYSYTF
>NA|TRBV28|TRBD1|13|TRBJ1-2
TGTGCCAGCAGCAGGGGGACGAACTATGGCTACACCTTC
CASSRGTNYGYTF
>NA|TRBV4-1|TRBD1|16|TRBJ1-1
TGCGCCAGCAGCCTCCAGGCCTCCAGGGGGCTCGATGAAGCTTTCTTT
CASSLQASRGLDEAFF
>NA|TRBV9|TRBD2|18|TRBJ2-5
TGTGCCAGCAGCTCCAGAGGGGCCGCTAGCGGGGGAGGAGAGACCCAGTACTTC
CASSSRGAASGGGETQYF
>once|TRBV5-3|NA|17|TRBJ2-7
TGTGCCAGAAGCTTGTTCTTGGACAGTGCGAAACGGAGGGAGCAGTACTTC
CARSLFLDSAKRREQYF
>few|TRBV4-3|NA|15|TRBJ1-1
TGCGCCAGCAGCCAAGGACAGGTATCTGGCACTGAAGCTTTCTTT
CASSQGQVSGTEAFF
>NA|TRBV6-6|TRBD1|16|TRBJ1-2
TGTGCCAGCAACCCTAACCCGGACAGGGCCGACTATGGCTACACCTTC
CASNPNPDRADYGYTF
>NA|TRBV28|TRBD1|14|TRBJ2-1
TGTGCCAGCAGTTTAGACAGGGGCCGGAATGAGCAGTTCTTC
CASSLDRGRNEQFF
>NA|TRBV7-2|NA|13|TRBJ1-5
TGTGCCAGCAGCCATTCCAACAATCAGCCCCAGCATTTT
CASSHSNNQPQHF
>NA|TRBV7-9|NA|14|TRBJ1-3
TGTGCCAGCAGCTTTCACAGCTCTGGAAACACCATATATTTT
CASSFHSSGNTIYF
>few|TRBV12-5|NA|14|TRBJ1-2
TGTGCTAGTGGACTCGGAGCGGAATACTATGGCTACACCTTC
CASGLGAEYYGYTF